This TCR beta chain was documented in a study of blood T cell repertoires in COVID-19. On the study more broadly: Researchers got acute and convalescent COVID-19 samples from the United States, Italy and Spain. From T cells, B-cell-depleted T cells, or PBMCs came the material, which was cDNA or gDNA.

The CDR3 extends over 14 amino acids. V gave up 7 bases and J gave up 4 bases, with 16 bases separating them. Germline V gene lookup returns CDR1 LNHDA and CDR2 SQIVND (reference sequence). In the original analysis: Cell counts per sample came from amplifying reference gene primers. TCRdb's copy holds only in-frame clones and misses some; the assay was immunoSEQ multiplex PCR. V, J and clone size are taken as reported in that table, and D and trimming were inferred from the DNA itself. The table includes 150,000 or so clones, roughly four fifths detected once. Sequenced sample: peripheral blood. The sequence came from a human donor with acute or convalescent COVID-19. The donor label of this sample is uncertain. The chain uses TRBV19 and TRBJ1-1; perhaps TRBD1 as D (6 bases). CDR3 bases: TGTGCCAGTAAGCCCGGGACACTTGGCACTGAAGCTTTCTTT. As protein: CASKPGTLGTEAFF.